This T cell receptor (beta chain) was sequenced during a study of monozygotic twins with inflammatory bowel disease. Study-wide results and caveats: Variability in patient repertoires may have come partly from differing immunosuppressive treatments. Support for a single strong signal or clonotype associated with IBD was absent.

UMIs incorporating a 6-nucleotide sample barcode were appended by means of template switching. Using TCRalpha and TCRbeta cDNA, the researchers carried out two nested PCRs that lasted roughly 16 and 10 cycles. TCRdb reprocessed the 5' RACE reads and keeps a single row for each CDR3 protein, giving no DNA. Its table lists approximately 100,000 distinct CDR3 sequences. CDR3 length: 14 amino acids. In germline, CDR1 is SGHRS, CDR2 YFSETQ. In regard to this clonotype: What it binds is not known.

V gene TRBV5-1 combines with J gene TRBJ2-7. This TCR derives from a human donor with ulcerative colitis or Crohn's disease, or a healthy co-twin of an affected twin (not recorded which). The sample was blood. This chain's CDR3 is CASSLAAPSYEQYF.